What follows are 18 T cell receptor beta chains derived from one specimen sequenced in a study of T cells after yellow fever vaccination. TCRdb called the 5' RACE reads again in MiXCR, with one record for every CDR3 protein. Of 500,000 to 700,000 distinct CDR3 sequences listed, around 21% are singletons. The source material was PBMCs, sampled 15 days after the yellow fever booster vaccination. These TCRs come from a man aged 25 to 40 who received the YFV17D yellow fever vaccine.

This clonotype showed up just a few times. The rearrangement links TRBV6-2 or TRBV6-3 to TRBJ2-7; D unresolved. The germline V gene encodes CDR1 MNHEY and CDR2 SVGEGT. Trimming shortened V by 2 bases and J by 2 bases, and 4 bases separated the two germline ends. This CDR3 has 12 residues. As DNA, the CDR3 is TGTGCCAGCAGTTACGTCCCCTACGAGCAGTACTTC. Its protein is CASSYVPYEQYF.

In its sample, this clonotype was seen many times. This rearrangement joins TRBV6-1 to TRBJ2-7; 7 positions agree with TRBD1. J was trimmed by 2 bases and V by 7 bases; bases with no gene match: 5. This CDR3 contains 13 residues. The germline CDR1 and CDR2 sequences are MNHNS and SASEGT. The CDR3 DNA follows: TGTGCCAGCACCCAGGGACAGACCTACGAGCAGTACTTC. Encoded protein: CASTQGQTYEQYF.

Remarks on this clonotype: The junction does not match germline at one end; this may be a read error. The J gene is TRBJ2-1, the V gene TRBV7-7; TRBD2 agrees at 10 bases. The CDR3 is 15 residues long. The germline V gene encodes CDR1 SSHAT and CDR2 FNYEAQ (reference sequence). This chain's CDR3 is CASSLQAGGVYEQFF. The CDR3, as DNA: TGTGCTAGCAGCTTACAAGCGGGAGGGGTATACGAGCAGTTCTTC.

The chain recombines TRBV7-2 with TRBJ2-7; D may be TRBD2 (6 bases). Germline CDR1 SGHTA, CDR2 FQGNSA. The CDR3 totals 15 residues. V dropped 3 bases and J dropped 2 bases, with 14 bases sitting between them. Here the CDR3 reads CASSLGGERAYEQYF. In DNA form, the CDR3 reads TGTGCCAGCAGCTTGGGGGGAGAAAGGGCCTACGAGCAGTACTTC.

This clonotype was found a few times. The rearrangement uses TRBV20-1 and TRBJ2-1, with 9 nucleotides matching TRBD2. CDR3 length: 14 residues. From germline, CDR1 is DFQATT and CDR2 SNEGSKA (reference sequence). Unmatched junction bases numbered 4, after V lost 1 base and J lost 6 bases. The CDR3 DNA follows: TGCAGTGCTAGAGGGGGGACTAGCAGCAATGAGCAGTTCTTC. It yields the protein CSARGGTSSNEQFF.

This clonotype was detected only a few times. The V gene is TRBV12-3 or TRBV12-4, the J gene TRBJ1-5; 8 bases fit TRBD1. The CDR3 has 16 amino acids. V was clipped by 5 bases and J by 2 bases; unmatched bases: 8. CDR3 sequence: CASSRAGTGGNQPQHF. For the CDR3, the DNA is TGTGCCAGCAGTCGCGCCGGGACAGGCGGCAATCAGCCCCAGCATTTT.

This clonotype has a count of ten or more. The chain combines TRBV5-1 with TRBJ1-2, with 10 bases aligning to TRBD1. Looked up from germline, CDR1 is SGHRS and CDR2 is YFSETQ. The ends lost 7 bases at V and 3 bases at J; junction bases unmatched: 6. This CDR3 has 14 amino acids. DNA of the CDR3: TGCGCCAGCCAAATGACAGGGGGCGACTATGGCTACACCTTC. This gives the protein CASQMTGGDYGYTF.

This clonotype has only a few counts. The chain uses TRBV6-2 or TRBV6-3 and TRBJ2-1, with 9 bases identical to TRBD2. Trimming cost V 6 bases and J 7 bases; bases outside gene matches: 10. The germline gives CDR1 MNHEY, CDR2 SVGEGT. This CDR3 is 15 amino acids long. The CDR3 loop is CASSPRSGSWNEQFF. The CDR3 DNA reads as TGTGCCAGCAGCCCCCGTAGCGGGAGTTGGAATGAGCAGTTCTTC.

The V call is TRBV6-1, the J call TRBJ1-4, with 8 bases lining up with TRBD1. V was pared by 5 bases and J by 5 bases, with 7 bases of the junction left unmatched. CDR3 size: 15 residues. Germline V gene data show CDR1 as MNHNS and CDR2 as SASEGT. CDR3: CASSKTGGGNEKLFF. In nucleotides, the CDR3 is TGTGCCAGCAGTAAAACAGGGGGAGGCAATGAAAAACTGTTTTTT.

The chain couples TRBV6-5 to TRBJ1-6, with TRBD1 identical over 9 bases. Trimming took 4 bases from V and 8 from J; bases not matched to a gene: 6. Germline values: CDR1 MNHEY, CDR2 SVGAGI. The CDR3 extends over 15 amino acids. The CDR3 spells CASSFRDRVDSPLHF. The CDR3 bases are TGTGCCAGCAGTTTCCGGGACAGGGTTGATTCACCCCTCCACTTT.

Only a few counts were recorded for this clonotype. This chain connects TRBV7-2 to TRBJ2-7, with D perhaps assigned TRBD1 or TRBD2 (5 bases each). Germline V CDR1 and CDR2: SGHTA, FQGNSA. The CDR3 totals 13 residues. V was shortened by 5 bases and J by 7 bases, with 15 bases between the two germline ends. The CDR3 region has the DNA TGTGCCAGCAGCCCGTGGGACCCCGGGGAGCAGTACTTC. Translating gives CASSPWDPGEQYF. Using reference TRBV7-2 and TRBJ2-7 for the parts outside the CDR3, the full variable domain is GAGVSQSPSNKVTEKGKDVELRCDPISGHTALYWYRQSLGQGLEFLIYFQGNSAPDKSGLPSDRFSAERTGGSVSTLTIQRTQQEDSAVYLCASSPWDPGEQYFGPGTRLTVT.

This clonotype was detected only a few times. The chain joins TRBV29-1 to TRBJ2-3; 9 bases are a match to TRBD2. This CDR3 is 15 amino acids long. Trimming took 3 bases from V and 4 from J; bases not matched to a gene: 8. Germline CDR1 reads SQVTM; CDR2 reads ANQGSEA. CDR3 amino acids: CSVEAPSGMADTQYF. The CDR3 region has the DNA TGCAGCGTTGAGGCGCCTAGCGGGATGGCAGATACGCAGTATTTT.

This chain connects TRBV20-1 to TRBJ2-1; 9 positions match TRBD2. The CDR3 length is 16 residues. Trimming took 3 bases from V and 0 from J; bases not matched to a gene: 6. The germline CDR1 and CDR2 sequences are DFQATT and SNEGSKA (reference sequence). In nucleotides, the CDR3 is TGCAGTGCTAGGGTGCTAGCGGGGAGCTCCTACAATGAGCAGTTCTTC. Protein product: CSARVLAGSSYNEQFF.

CDR3 bases: TGTGCCAGCAGCTTATTACAGGGAACTTCCGAGCAGTACTTC. It codes for CASSLLQGTSEQYF. The chain recombines TRBV7-6 with TRBJ2-7; a possible D gene is TRBD1 (6 bases). This CDR3 region has 14 residues. V was shortened by 2 bases and J by 6 bases, with 14 bases between the two germline ends. Germline V gene data show CDR1 as SGHVS and CDR2 as FNYEAQ.

V is TRBV18 and J is TRBJ2-5; tentative D call: TRBD2 (6 bases). CDR1 and CDR2 from the germline V gene are KGHSH and LQKENI. The CDR3 consists of 15 residues. V shed 2 bases and J shed 7 bases, with 17 bases lying between them. In DNA form, the CDR3 reads TGTGCCAGCTCACCAGACCTTCAGGGAGGCGGGACCCAGTACTTC. Translating gives CASSPDLQGGGTQYF.

The rearrangement links TRBV29-1 to TRBJ2-1; D may be TRBD1 (5 bases). The V and J ends lost 3 bases and 8 bases respectively, with 11 bases between them. The CDR3 consists of 12 residues. Germline CDR1 reads SQVTM; CDR2 reads ANQGSEA. For the CDR3, the DNA is TGCAGCGTTGAGTTAGGGGTACATGAGCAGTTCTTC. It specifies CSVELGVHEQFF.

J is TRBJ2-7 and V is TRBV15; the match to TRBD1 covers 7 bases. Germline trimming cut 0 bases from V and 4 bases from J; bases unmatched to any gene: 3. This CDR3 has 14 amino acids. From germline, CDR1 is LNHNV and CDR2 YYDKDF (reference sequence). This CDR3 is CATSREGQVYEQYF. The CDR3 DNA sequence: TGTGCCACCAGCAGAGAAGGACAGGTGTACGAGCAGTACTTC.

This chain joins TRBV4-3 and TRBJ2-5; 7 nucleotides match TRBD1. This CDR3 spans 15 amino acids. Germline V CDR1 and CDR2: LGHNA, YSLEER. V trimming: 6 bases; J trimming: 2 bases; junction bases outside the gene matches: 9. The CDR3 DNA reads as TGCGCCAGCAGTCCTTCCCCAGGGGGTCAAGAGACCCAGTACTTC. Translated: CASSPSPGGQETQYF.